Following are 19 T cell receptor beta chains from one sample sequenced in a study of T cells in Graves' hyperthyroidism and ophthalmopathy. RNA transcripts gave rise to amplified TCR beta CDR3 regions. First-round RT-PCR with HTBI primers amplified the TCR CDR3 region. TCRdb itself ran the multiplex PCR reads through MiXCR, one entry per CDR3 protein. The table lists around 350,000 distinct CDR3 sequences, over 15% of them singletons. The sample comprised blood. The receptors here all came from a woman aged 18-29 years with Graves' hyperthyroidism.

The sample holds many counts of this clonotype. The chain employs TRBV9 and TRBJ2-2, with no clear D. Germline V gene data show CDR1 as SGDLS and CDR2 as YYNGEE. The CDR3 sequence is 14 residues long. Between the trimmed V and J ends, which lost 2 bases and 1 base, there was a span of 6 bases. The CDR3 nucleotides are TGTGCCAGCAGCGTGCTGCTGAACACCGGGGAGCTGTTTTTT. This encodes CASSVLLNTGELFF.

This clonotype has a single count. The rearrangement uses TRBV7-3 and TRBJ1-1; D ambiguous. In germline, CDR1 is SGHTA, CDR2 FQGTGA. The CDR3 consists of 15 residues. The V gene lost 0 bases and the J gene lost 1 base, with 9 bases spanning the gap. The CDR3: CASSLTVSGNTEAFF. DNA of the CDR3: TGTGCCAGCAGCTTAACGGTCTCCGGGAACACTGAAGCTTTCTTT.

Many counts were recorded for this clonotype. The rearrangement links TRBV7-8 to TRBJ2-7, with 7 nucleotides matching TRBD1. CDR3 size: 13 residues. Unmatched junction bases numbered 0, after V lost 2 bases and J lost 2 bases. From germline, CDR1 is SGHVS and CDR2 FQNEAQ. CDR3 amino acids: CASSLTGAYEQYF. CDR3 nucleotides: TGTGCCAGCAGCTTAACAGGGGCCTACGAGCAGTACTTC.

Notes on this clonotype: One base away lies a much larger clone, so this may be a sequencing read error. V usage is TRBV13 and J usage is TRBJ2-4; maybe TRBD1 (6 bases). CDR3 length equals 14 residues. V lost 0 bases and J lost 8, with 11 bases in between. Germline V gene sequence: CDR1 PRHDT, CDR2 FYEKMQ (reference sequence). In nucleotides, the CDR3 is TGTGCCAGCAGCTTAGGCCAGGGGAATTACATTCAGTACTTC. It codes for CASSLGQGNYIQYF.

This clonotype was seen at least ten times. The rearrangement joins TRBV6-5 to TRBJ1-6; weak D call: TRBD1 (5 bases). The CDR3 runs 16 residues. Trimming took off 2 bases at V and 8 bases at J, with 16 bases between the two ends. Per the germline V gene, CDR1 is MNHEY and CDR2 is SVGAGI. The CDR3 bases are TGTGCCAGCAGTTACCTGGGCCAGGGTGGCTATTCACCCCTCCACTTT. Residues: CASSYLGQGGYSPLHF.

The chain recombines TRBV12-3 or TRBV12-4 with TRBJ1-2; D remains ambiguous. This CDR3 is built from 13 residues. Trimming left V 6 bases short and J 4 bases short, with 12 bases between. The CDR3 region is CASSPLSGYGYTF. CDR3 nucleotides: TGTGCCAGCAGCCCTTTATCGGGCTATGGCTACACCTTC.

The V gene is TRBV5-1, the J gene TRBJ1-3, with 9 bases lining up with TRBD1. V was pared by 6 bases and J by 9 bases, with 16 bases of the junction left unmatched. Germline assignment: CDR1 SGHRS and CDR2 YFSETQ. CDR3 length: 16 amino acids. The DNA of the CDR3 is TGCGCCAGCACCGTGGGACAGGGAAAAATGGGGGGCACCATATATTTT. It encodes CASTVGQGKMGGTIYF.

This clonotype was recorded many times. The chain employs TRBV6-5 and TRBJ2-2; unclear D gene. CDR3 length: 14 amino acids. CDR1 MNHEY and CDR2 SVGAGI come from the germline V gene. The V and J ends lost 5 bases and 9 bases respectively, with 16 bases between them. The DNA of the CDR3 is TGTGCCAGCAGTATCGACATGGGGATTAGGGAGCTGTTTTTT. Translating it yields CASSIDMGIRELFF.

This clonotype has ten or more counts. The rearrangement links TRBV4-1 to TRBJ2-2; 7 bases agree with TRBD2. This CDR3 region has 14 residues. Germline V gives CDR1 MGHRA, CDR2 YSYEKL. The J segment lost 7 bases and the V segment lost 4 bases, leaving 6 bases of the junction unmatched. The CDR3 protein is CASSRGLGGGELFF. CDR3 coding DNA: TGCGCCAGCAGCCGAGGACTAGGAGGCGGGGAGCTGTTTTTT.

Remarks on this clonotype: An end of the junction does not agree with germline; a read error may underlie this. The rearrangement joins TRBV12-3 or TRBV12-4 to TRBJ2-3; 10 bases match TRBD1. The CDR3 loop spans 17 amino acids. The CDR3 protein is CASRLGGQGQGTDTQYF. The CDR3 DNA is TGTGCCAGCAGGTTAGGGGGACAGGGGCAGGGCACAGATACGCAGTATTTT.

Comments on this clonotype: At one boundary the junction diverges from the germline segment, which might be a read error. CDR3 amino acids: CTSSLLYEQYF. CDR3 coding DNA: TGTACCAGCAGTCTACTCTACGAGCAGTACTTC. The V gene is TRBV25-1, the J gene TRBJ2-7; no definite D call. CDR3 length: 11 residues. CDR1 MGHDK and CDR2 SYGVNS come from the germline V gene.

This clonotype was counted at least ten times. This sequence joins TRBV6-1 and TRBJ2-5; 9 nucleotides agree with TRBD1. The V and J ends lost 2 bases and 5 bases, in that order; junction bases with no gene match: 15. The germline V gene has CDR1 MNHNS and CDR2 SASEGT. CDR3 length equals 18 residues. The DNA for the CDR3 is TGTGCCAGCAGTGAATGGCCGGGGACAAACAGGGGGCCGGAGACCCAGTACTTC. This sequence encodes CASSEWPGTNRGPETQYF.

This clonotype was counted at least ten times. CDR3 sequence reads: CASGLQEYGYTF. Here the CDR3 DNA reads TGTGCCAGCGGCCTCCAGGAATATGGCTACACCTTC. The V call is TRBV2, the J call TRBJ1-2; D ambiguous. This CDR3 comprises 12 residues. Germline-derived CDR1 and CDR2 are SNHLY and FYNNEI. V lost 8 bases and J lost 5, with 12 bases in between.

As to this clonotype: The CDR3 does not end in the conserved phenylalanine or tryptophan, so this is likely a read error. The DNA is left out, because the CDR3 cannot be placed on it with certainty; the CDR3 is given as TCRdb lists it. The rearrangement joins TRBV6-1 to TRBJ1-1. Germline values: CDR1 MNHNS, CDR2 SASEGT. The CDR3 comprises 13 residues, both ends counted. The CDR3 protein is CASHREGNTEACY.

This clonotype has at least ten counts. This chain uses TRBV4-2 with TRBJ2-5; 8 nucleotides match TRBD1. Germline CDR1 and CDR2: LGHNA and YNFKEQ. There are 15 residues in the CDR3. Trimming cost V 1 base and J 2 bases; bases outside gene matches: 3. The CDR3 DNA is TGTGCCAGCAGCCAAGGTGGACAGGGACAAGAGACCCAGTACTTC. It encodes CASSQGGQGQETQYF.

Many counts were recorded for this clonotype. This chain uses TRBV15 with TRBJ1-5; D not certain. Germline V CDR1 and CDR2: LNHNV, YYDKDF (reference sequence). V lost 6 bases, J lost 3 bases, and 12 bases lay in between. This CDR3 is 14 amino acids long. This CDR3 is CATSYGSNNQPQHF. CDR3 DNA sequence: TGTGCCACCAGTTATGGCAGCAACAATCAGCCCCAGCATTTT.

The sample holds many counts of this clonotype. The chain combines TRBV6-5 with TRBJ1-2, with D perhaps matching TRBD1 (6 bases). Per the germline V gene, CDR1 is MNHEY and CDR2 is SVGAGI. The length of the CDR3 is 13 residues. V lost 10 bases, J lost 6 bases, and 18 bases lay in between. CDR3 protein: CAIRQGGSDGYTF. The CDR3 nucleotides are TGTGCCATACGCCAAGGGGGGTCGGATGGCTACACCTTC.

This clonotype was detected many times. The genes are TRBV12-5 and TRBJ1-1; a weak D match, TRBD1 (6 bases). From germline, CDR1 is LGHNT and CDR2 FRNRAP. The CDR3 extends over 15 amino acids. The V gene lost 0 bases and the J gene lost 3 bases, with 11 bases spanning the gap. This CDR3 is CASGLVLGGHTEAFF. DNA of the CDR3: TGTGCTAGTGGTTTGGTACTTGGGGGCCACACTGAAGCTTTCTTT.

DNA for the CDR3: TGCAGTGCTAAAGACAGGGGTTGGGTTCAGCCCCAGCATTTT. Protein: CSAKDRGWVQPQHF. The chain has TRBV20-1 and TRBJ1-5; 8 bases line up with TRBD1. The germline gives CDR1 DFQATT, CDR2 SNEGSKA (reference sequence). The V gene end was trimmed by 4 bases and the J gene end by 6 bases; junction bases not matched to a gene: 8. The CDR3 length is 14 residues.